In its sample, the clone carrying this T cell receptor (beta chain) was seen many times. Its target is not known. The time point is: patch test 1, 2 weeks after DPC sensitization. Stated treatment: therapeutic diphenylcyclopropenone sensitization with weekly scalp DPC. This sample is drawn from a study of human T cells and chemical hapten exposure. Turning to the study itself: DPC 0.01% went on the upper back by patch test, with reading at 6 days.

TCRdb used MiXCR to reprocess the RACE reads, holding one entry per CDR3 protein. The sample consists of some 380,000 distinct CDR3 sequences, about 4.4% of them appearing once. Germline CDR1 and CDR2: DFQATT and SNEGSKA (reference sequence). J lost 3 bases, V lost 0 bases, and 6 bases had no gene match. The CDR3 sequence is 15 residues long. Study findings and constraints: Following DPC sensitization, TCRs present above 1 in 1000 frequency showed no change.

V and J are TRBV20-1 and TRBJ2-7; 9 nucleotides line up with TRBD2. The source is a woman aged 45 to 65 with alopecia areata. Some clones in this sample may be carry-over from other donors' samples. The specimen comprised whole blood, sampled in connection with sensitization to the hapten diphenylcyclopropenone (DPC). The CDR3 loop is CSARDGGSGGYEQYF. The CDR3 bases are TGCAGTGCTAGAGATGGTGGTAGCGGGGGCTACGAGCAGTACTTC.